Described below is a single T cell receptor beta chain sequence and its context. Repertoires were generated with immunoSEQ multiplex PCR, while TCRdb's copy carries only in-frame clones and drops some. This table has under 500,000 clones, 70% to 90% appearing once. This entry is derived from a study of blood T cell repertoires in COVID-19. The ends were cut back, 0 bases at V and 5 bases at J, with 14 bases in the middle. From germline, CDR1 is MNHEY and CDR2 SVGEGT. There are 15 residues in the CDR3. The sequence derives from a woman aged 18-29 years with acute COVID-19. The sample was PBMCs or T cells enriched from blood (not recorded which). This rearrangement joins TRBV6-2 or TRBV6-3 to TRBJ2-7; D remains ambiguous. CDR3 loop: CASSYSSTRKNEQYF. CDR3 DNA: TGTGCCAGCAGTTACTCGAGTACTCGAAAGAACGAGCAGTACTTC.